The clone carrying this TCR beta chain has more than one count but fewer than ten. Germline V lookup: CDR1 SGHKS, CDR2 YYEKEE (reference sequence). V trimming: 3 bases; J trimming: 2 bases; junction bases outside the gene matches: 2. The CDR3 is made up of 13 amino acids. The data stem from a study of T-cell reconstitution after alpha-beta-depleted transplantation in children. A TCRbeta library incorporating unique molecular identifiers was prepared. TCRdb analysed the PCR reads with MiXCR anew, one entry per CDR3 protein. The data contain some 200,000 distinct CDR3 sequences, around 8.4% of them singletons.

V is TRBV5-5 and J is TRBJ2-7, with 7 bases identical to TRBD1. The clonotype originates from a male patient aged 2-10 years who had a stem cell transplant for acute myeloid leukemia, so the T cells may come from the graft donor. The material sequenced was PBMCs, mostly from graft donor cells, taken 360 days after TCRalphabeta/CD19-depleted stem cell transplant. The CDR3 loop is CASSSTGAYEQYV. The CDR3 bases are TGTGCCAGCAGCTCTACAGGGGCCTACGAGCAGTACGTC.